What follows are 16 T cell receptor beta chains derived from one specimen sequenced in a study of cytomegalovirus exposure and HLA in healthy donors. This PCR relied on a set of 60 Vbeta primers and 13 Jbeta primers. Assay: immunoSEQ multiplex PCR; the TCRdb copy retains only in-frame clones and omits some. The sample has about 200,000 clones, roughly 77% seen once. Sequenced material: PBMCs. These TCRs come from a male donor in good health and CMV-seropositive.

The chain has TRBV4-1 and TRBJ1-4, with D perhaps matching TRBD1 (5 bases). Trimming stripped 0 bases from V and 7 bases from J, with 12 bases between. CDR3 length equals 15 residues. Germline CDR1 MGHRA, CDR2 YSYEKL. The DNA of the CDR3 is TGCGCCAGCAGCCAAGATGGGTCAGGGTTTGAAAAACTGTTTTTT. Its translation is CASSQDGSGFEKLFF.

The rearrangement uses TRBV10-3 and TRBJ1-1; D uncertain. V lost 6 bases to trimming and J lost 1 base, with 6 bases between them. This CDR3 is 12 amino acids long. Germline V gives CDR1 ENHRY, CDR2 SYGVKD. Written as DNA, the CDR3 is TGTGCCATCAGGGGAGGGAACACTGAAGCTTTCTTT. It translates to CAIRGGNTEAFF.

J is TRBJ2-1 and V is TRBV7-3; 15 bases fit TRBD2. After removal of 4 bases from V and 8 bases from J, the junction contained 0 bases not matched to a gene. Germline V gene sequence: CDR1 SGHTA, CDR2 FQGTGA. The CDR3 consists of 14 residues. The CDR3 region has the DNA TGTGCCAGCAGCTGGACTAGCGGGAGGGATGAGCAGTTCTTC. Translation: CASSWTSGRDEQFF.

The chain has TRBV7-2 and TRBJ1-2; D is unresolved. V gave up 5 bases and J gave up 6 bases, with 7 bases separating them. This CDR3 is built from 11 residues. In germline, CDR1 is SGHTA, CDR2 FQGNSA. In DNA form, the CDR3 reads TGTGCCAGCAGCGTCTTAGATGGCTACACCTTC. Its protein is CASSVLDGYTF.

In this sample, this clone turned up once. This chain uses TRBV9 with TRBJ2-2; TRBD1 matches at 9 bases. The trim removed 4 bases at V and 5 bases at J, leaving 12 bases unmatched. The length of the CDR3 is 17 residues. The germline gives CDR1 SGDLS, CDR2 YYNGEE. CDR3: CASSTRRDRAITGELFF. Written as DNA, the CDR3 is TGTGCCAGCAGCACACGCCGGGACAGGGCAATTACCGGGGAGCTGTTTTTT.

The chain uses TRBV4-2 and TRBJ1-2; D ambiguous. The V gene's germline CDR1 is LGHNA and CDR2 YNFKEQ. This CDR3 spans 14 amino acids. The V end lost 5 bases, the J end lost 3 bases, and 13 bases lay between the germline ends. The CDR3 reads CASSLGRIDYGYTF. The DNA of the CDR3 is TGTGCCAGCAGCTTGGGGAGGATCGACTATGGCTACACCTTC.

The chain links TRBV28 to TRBJ1-5; D is uncertain. V was pared by 6 bases and J by 11 bases, with 11 bases between. Germline-derived CDR1 and CDR2 are MDHEN and SYDVKM. The CDR3 has 11 amino acids. CDR3 bases: TGTGCCAGCAGGTCACCCGGGACCCAGCATTTT. Its protein is CASRSPGTQHF.

The chain employs TRBV7-8 and TRBJ1-1; the match to TRBD1 covers 10 bases. There are 14 residues in the CDR3. Looked up from germline, CDR1 is SGHVS and CDR2 is FQNEAQ. Germline trimming cut 8 bases from V and 7 bases from J; bases unmatched to any gene: 10. Written as DNA, the CDR3 is TGTGCCAGCGCCCGACAGGGGGCACATGATGAAGCTTTCTTT. Translation gives CASARQGAHDEAFF.

J is TRBJ2-1 and V is TRBV5-1; D is ambiguous. Trimming left V 5 bases short and J 3 bases short, with 15 bases between. This CDR3 has 15 amino acids. Germline values: CDR1 SGHRS, CDR2 YFSETQ. The CDR3 here is CASSPLGESYNEQFF. The CDR3 nucleotides read TGCGCCAGCAGTCCGCTTGGAGAAAGCTACAATGAGCAGTTCTTC.

The chain combines TRBV7-3 with TRBJ1-1; 8 bases map to TRBD1. This CDR3 comprises 14 residues. CDR1 is SGHTA and CDR2 is FQGTGA in the germline V gene. Trimming removed 5 bases from V and 1 base from J; junction bases left unmatched: 3. The CDR3 reads CASSQTGGNTEAFF. The CDR3 nucleotides read TGTGCCAGCAGCCAAACAGGGGGGAACACTGAAGCTTTCTTT.

This clone was counted once. CDR3 DNA: TGTGCCAGCTCAAACCTCGGGGCGGGGGGGCCTGCGACCCAGTACTTC. Protein product: CASSNLGAGGPATQYF. This rearrangement joins TRBV7-3 to TRBJ2-5; 9 bases are a match to TRBD2. Trimming removed 8 bases from V and 7 bases from J; junction bases left unmatched: 17. Germline V gene data show CDR1 as SGHTA and CDR2 as FQGTGA. This CDR3 has 16 residues.

This clone has just one count. This chain links TRBV5-4 with TRBJ2-1; TRBD2 matches 11 bases. CDR3 length: 17 amino acids. J lost 4 bases, V lost 2 bases, and 8 bases had no gene match. In germline, CDR1 is SGHNT, CDR2 YYREEE (reference sequence). CDR3 bases: TGTGCCAGCAGCTTAAGTAGCGGGGGGGCCATGTACAATGAGCAGTTCTTC. Amino acids: CASSLSSGGAMYNEQFF. The whole variable domain, remainder taken from reference TRBV5-4 and TRBJ2-1, is ETGVTQSPTHLIKTRGQQVTLRCSSQSGHNTVSWYQQALGQGPQFIFQYYREEENGRGNFPPRFSGLQFPNYSSELNVNALELDDSALYLCASSLSSGGAMYNEQFFGPGTRLTVL.

The chain joins TRBV15 to TRBJ2-7; maybe TRBD1 (6 bases). This CDR3 is 15 amino acids long. Trimming cost V 0 bases and J 2 bases, with 11 bases left between them. Germline V CDR1 and CDR2: LNHNV, YYDKDF (reference sequence). In DNA, the CDR3 is TGTGCCACCAGCAGAGAACCCAGGGGCCCCTACGAGCAGTACTTC. It translates to CATSREPRGPYEQYF.

This chain connects TRBV4-2 to TRBJ2-5; 12 bases map to TRBD2. The CDR3 contains 16 residues. Looked up from germline, CDR1 is LGHNA and CDR2 is YNFKEQ. J was trimmed by 5 bases and V by 4 bases; bases with no gene match: 8. CDR3 DNA: TGTGCCAGCAGCCGTCTTCTTACTAGCGGGGGGGAGACCCAGTACTTC. Residues: CASSRLLTSGGETQYF.

The count of this clone is one. The rearrangement joins TRBV30 to TRBJ2-7; D perhaps matches TRBD2 (6 bases). Germline CDR1 GTSNPN, CDR2 SVGIG (reference sequence). This CDR3 is 13 amino acids long. The germline V and J ends were trimmed by 6 bases and 3 bases, with 15 bases remaining between them. The CDR3 DNA is TGTGCCTGTCAAATCGGCGGGATCTACGAGCAGTACTTC. Translated: CACQIGGIYEQYF.

The chain combines TRBV2 with TRBJ1-5, with D unclear. Trimming stripped 7 bases from V and 4 bases from J, with 14 bases between. The germline V gene encodes CDR1 SNHLY and CDR2 FYNNEI. CDR3 size: 14 residues. The CDR3 here is CASMIGGPNQPQHF. The CDR3 bases are TGTGCCAGCATGATTGGTGGGCCTAATCAGCCCCAGCATTTT. The variable domain in full, with the rest retrieved from reference TRBV2 and TRBJ1-5, is EPEVTQTPSHQVTQMGQEVILRCVPISNHLYFYWYRQILGQKVEFLVSFYNNEISEKSEIFDDQFSVERPDGSNFTLKIRSTKLEDSAMYFCASMIGGPNQPQHFGDGTRLSIL.